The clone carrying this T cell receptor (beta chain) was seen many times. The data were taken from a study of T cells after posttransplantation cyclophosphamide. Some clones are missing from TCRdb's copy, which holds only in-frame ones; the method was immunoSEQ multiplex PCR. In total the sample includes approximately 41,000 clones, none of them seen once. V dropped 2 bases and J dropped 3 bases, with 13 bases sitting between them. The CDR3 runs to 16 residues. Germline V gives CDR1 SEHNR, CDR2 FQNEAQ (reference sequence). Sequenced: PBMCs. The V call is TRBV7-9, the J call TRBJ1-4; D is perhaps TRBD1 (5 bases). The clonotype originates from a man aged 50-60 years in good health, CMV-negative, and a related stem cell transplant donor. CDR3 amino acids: CASSLLRGGANEKLFF. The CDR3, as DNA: TGTGCCAGCAGCTTACTCCGCGGGGGAGCTAATGAAAAACTGTTTTTT.